This T cell receptor beta chain was identified during a study of T-cell memory formation after mild COVID-19. Study-wide findings and caveats: A subset of responding clones appeared in pre-infection memory, suggesting cross-reactive memory joined.

V was shortened by 4 bases and J by 1 base, with 10 bases between the two germline ends. The germline V gene has CDR1 MNHEY and CDR2 SVGAGI. CDR3 length: 14 amino acids. The sample holds a few counts of this clonotype. Its antigen remains unidentified. One entry per CDR3 protein, called by TCRdb with MiXCR from the 5' RACE reads. The sample contains 150,000 to 200,000 distinct CDR3 sequences, roughly 23% of which appear only once. The sequence came from an adult woman who had mild COVID-19 (a few samples of this study predate the infection). Cell type and time point are not known. The sample comprised PBMCs or a T cell subset sorted from them (not recorded which). The chain couples TRBV6-5 to TRBJ2-5; D may be TRBD2 (6 bases). CDR3 bases: TGTGCCAGCAGTTCCGGAGGGACCCAAGAGACCCAGTACTTC. It specifies CASSSGGTQETQYF.